This TCR beta chain is drawn from a study of CD8 T cells in Susac syndrome. The study's findings and limits: That the number of individuals in its TCR sequencing and HLA analysis was relatively small was acknowledged by the study.

RNA amounts of 0.5 to 1 ug underwent reverse transcription with random hexamers. Multiplex PCR with immunoSEQ amplified the TCR beta CDR3 across 54 Vbeta and 13 Jbeta. MiXCR, run by TCRdb on the immunoSEQ multiplex PCR reads, gives a single entry per CDR3 protein. The sample includes around 300,000 distinct CDR3 sequences, about 91% of them seen just once. CDR3 length: 15 residues. Trimming left V 1 base short and J 6 bases short, with 12 bases between. Germline CDR1 reads MGHRA; CDR2 reads YSYEKL. About this clonotype itself: Its antigen is unknown.

Sequencing of TCR beta was performed on blood CD8+ and CD4+ T cells. Included as multiple sclerosis controls were treatment-naive patients who had stable or active relapsing-remitting disease. The TCR was taken from a human donor with multiple sclerosis. Sequenced input: CD8+ T cells from PBMCs. This chain joins TRBV4-1 and TRBJ2-2; the D gene is possibly TRBD2 (6 bases). This CDR3 is CASSQGLGAAGELFF. CDR3 bases: TGCGCCAGCAGCCAAGGACTAGGAGCCGCCGGGGAGCTGTTTTTT.